Listed here is a single T cell receptor (beta chain). What it binds is not known. Sequenced by immunoSEQ multiplex PCR; TCRdb stores in-frame clones only, minus some. The sample lists hundreds of thousands of clones, 75% to 95% occurring once. Treatment denoted: over 15 received Ad26.COV2.S at low or high dose, single or two shots; roughly five received placebo; per-sample allocation not given. Samples analyzed were those drawn on day 63 after the first vaccine or placebo injection. This entry belongs to a study of Ad26.COV2.S vaccination and SARS-CoV-2 variants. Overall study: Intramuscular Ad26.COV2.S at 5x10^10 or 1x10^11 viral particles.

The study, taken as a whole, reports: Placebo recipients and vaccine recipients were similar in non-spike TCR breadth. Vaccine recipients had higher spike-specific TCR breadth than placebo recipients.

Germline-derived CDR1 and CDR2 are LGHNT and FRNRAP. The CDR3 length is 17 residues. J was trimmed by 3 bases and V by 3 bases; bases with no gene match: 10. The clonotype originates from a person between 18 and 65 years old who received the Ad26.COV2.S COVID-19 vaccine or a placebo. Sequencing used peripheral blood, obtained in a trial of Ad26.COV2.S vaccine versus placebo. The chain is built from TRBV12-5 and TRBJ2-4, with TRBD2 matching over 8 bases. CDR3 in DNA: TGTGCTAGTGGTTTCAGCGGGAGAGAGGGGGGCAAAAACATTCAGTACTTC. This codes for CASGFSGREGGKNIQYF.